The 14 T cell receptor beta chains below all came from one sample that was sequenced in a study of blood T cell repertoires in COVID-19. The table came from immunoSEQ multiplex PCR; TCRdb's copy has only in-frame clones and leaves some out. The sample holds 100,000 to 150,000 clones, approximately 74% seen once. The specimen sequenced was peripheral blood. The receptor source for this set is a man between 60 and 75 years old with acute or convalescent COVID-19.

The CDR3 spells CASSSGTGSHEQFF. The CDR3 DNA sequence: TGCGCCAGCAGCTCCGGGACAGGATCGCATGAGCAGTTCTTC. The rearrangement uses TRBV5-1 and TRBJ2-1, with 8 bases lining up with TRBD1. J gave up 8 bases and V 3 bases, and 7 bases lay outside the gene matches. Germline V gene data show CDR1 as SGHRS and CDR2 as YFSETQ. The length of the CDR3 is 14 residues.

V is TRBV24-1 and J is TRBJ2-4; tentatively, D is TRBD1 (5 bases). The V and J ends lost 2 bases and 3 bases respectively, with 16 bases between them. The CDR3 extends over 17 amino acids. From germline, CDR1 is KGHDR and CDR2 SFDVKD. The CDR3 DNA reads TGTGCCACCAGTGATTCGACAGTTGCTAGGGGCAAAAACATTCAGTACTTC. Its translation: CATSDSTVARGKNIQYF.

This sequence joins TRBV18 and TRBJ1-2, with 7 bases identical to TRBD1. V lost 3 bases, J lost 8 bases, and 9 bases stayed unmatched. CDR1 is KGHSH and CDR2 is LQKENI in the germline V gene. This CDR3 is 14 amino acids long. CDR3 nucleotide sequence: TGTGCCAGCTCACCTGACAGGGATCAAGACGGCTACACCTTC. It specifies CASSPDRDQDGYTF.

The genes are TRBV3-1 (or the pseudogene TRBV3-2) and TRBJ2-7; TRBD2 aligns across 11 bases. Trimming removed 5 bases from V and 6 bases from J; junction bases left unmatched: 6. The CDR3 loop spans 14 amino acids. Germline CDR1 reads LGHDT; CDR2 reads YNNKEL (reference sequence). Here the CDR3 reads CASSYSGRAPEQYF. CDR3 nucleotide sequence: TGTGCCAGCAGCTATAGCGGGAGGGCCCCCGAGCAGTACTTC.

The count of this clone is one. V usage is TRBV24-1 and J usage is TRBJ1-1; tentatively, D is TRBD1 (6 bases). The CDR3 spans 12 residues. The ends were cut back, 8 bases at V and 6 bases at J, with 12 bases in the middle. Germline assignment: CDR1 KGHDR and CDR2 SFDVKD. This chain's CDR3 is CATTNREAEAFF. The CDR3 bases are TGTGCCACCACCAACAGGGAAGCTGAAGCTTTCTTT.

The chain couples TRBV5-1 to TRBJ1-1; 7 bases align to TRBD1. This CDR3 contains 18 residues. Germline trimming cut 2 bases from V and 0 bases from J; bases unmatched to any gene: 13. Germline V gene lookup returns CDR1 SGHRS and CDR2 YFSETQ. CDR3 nucleotides: TGCGCCAGCAGCTTAGGTCAGGGGGGCGGTTACGTGAACACTGAAGCTTTCTTT. Translated, it gives CASSLGQGGGYVNTEAFF.

The rearrangement uses TRBV9 and TRBJ2-1; a possible D gene is TRBD2 (6 bases). The length of the CDR3 is 15 residues. Germline-derived CDR1 and CDR2 are SGDLS and YYNGEE. V lost 0 bases and J lost 7, with 14 bases in between. DNA for the CDR3: TGTGCCAGCAGCGTAGGAGGAGCGGGCGGGAATGAGCAGTTCTTC. It codes for CASSVGGAGGNEQFF.

This chain uses TRBV24-1 with TRBJ2-1; TRBD2 matches 12 bases. V shed 0 bases and J 4 bases; nucleotides not matched to a gene: 3. The germline CDR1 and CDR2 sequences are KGHDR and SFDVKD. The CDR3 has 17 amino acids. CDR3 residues: CATSDLVGTSGYNEQFF. The CDR3 DNA follows: TGTGCCACCAGTGATTTGGTCGGGACTAGCGGGTACAATGAGCAGTTCTTC.

V gene TRBV6-5 combines with J gene TRBJ1-2, with a possible D match to TRBD1 (6 bases). There are 11 residues in the CDR3. Germline CDR1 and CDR2: MNHEY and SVGAGI. Trimming took 8 bases from V and 6 from J, leaving 10 bases between them. The CDR3 is CASQQGHGYTF. DNA of the CDR3: TGTGCCAGCCAACAGGGTCATGGCTACACCTTC.

J is TRBJ1-1 and V is TRBV5-1; 7 nucleotides align to TRBD1. CDR3 length: 16 residues. The junction had 13 bases not matched to a gene; V was cut back by 3 bases and J by 5 bases. CDR1 is SGHRS and CDR2 is YFSETQ in the germline V gene. CDR3 DNA: TGCGCCAGCAGCTATTCTACGGACAGGAGGAATACTGAAGCTTTCTTT. Residues: CASSYSTDRRNTEAFF.

This rearrangement joins TRBV5-6 to TRBJ1-6; a possible D gene is TRBD1 (5 bases). This CDR3 comprises 12 residues. Germline CDR1 is SGHDT and CDR2 is YYEEEE. Trimming removed 4 bases at V and 14 bases at J, with 13 bases between. The CDR3 DNA reads TGTGCCAGCAGCACGGACAAGTTGTCCCTCCACTTT. This gives the protein CASSTDKLSLHF. The full variable domain, in which reference TRBV5-6 and TRBJ1-6 provide the parts outside the CDR3, is DAGVTQSPTHLIKTRGQQVTLRCSPKSGHDTVSWYQQALGQGPQFIFQYYEEEERQRGNFPDRFSGHQFPNYSSELNVNALLLGDSALYLCASSTDKLSLHFGNGTRLTVT.

The chain joins TRBV4-1 to TRBJ1-2, with D unclear. Germline loops: CDR1 MGHRA, CDR2 YSYEKL. V was clipped by 4 bases and J by 7 bases, with 22 bases between them. This CDR3 is 16 amino acids long. The CDR3 DNA is TGCGCCAGCAGCCGACTAATTTCCGGGATATTGGGTGGCTACACCTTC. Residues: CASSRLISGILGGYTF.

The chain uses TRBV7-6 and TRBJ2-1; 9 bases map to TRBD2. After removal of 2 bases from V and 4 bases from J, the junction contained 6 bases not matched to a gene. Germline lookup yields CDR1 SGHVS and CDR2 FNYEAQ. The CDR3 runs 16 residues. The CDR3 loop reads CASSLSASGAYNEQFF. DNA for the CDR3: TGTGCCAGCAGCTTATCGGCTAGCGGGGCTTACAATGAGCAGTTCTTC.

This chain uses TRBV5-6 with TRBJ1-4; no clear D gene. The CDR3 extends over 11 amino acids. V was clipped by 3 bases and J by 8 bases, with 5 bases between them. Germline assignment: CDR1 SGHDT and CDR2 YYEEEE. CDR3 amino acids: CASSYSEKLFF. The CDR3 nucleotides read TGTGCCAGCAGCTATAGCGAAAAACTGTTTTTT. Full variable domain (missing parts from reference TRBV5-6 and TRBJ1-4): DAGVTQSPTHLIKTRGQQVTLRCSPKSGHDTVSWYQQALGQGPQFIFQYYEEEERQRGNFPDRFSGHQFPNYSSELNVNALLLGDSALYLCASSYSEKLFFGSGTQLSVL.